This TCR beta chain was retrieved from a study of control samples from healthy donors and cancer patients. In this sample, this clone turned up once. Data came from immunoSEQ multiplex PCR; TCRdb stores just in-frame clones and leaves some out. The sample consists of 400,000 to 500,000 clones, more than 80% of them appearing once. V was shortened by 4 bases and J by 8 bases, with 23 bases between the two germline ends. The CDR3 totals 15 residues. Germline loops: CDR1 GTSNPN, CDR2 SVGIG (reference sequence). Sequencing was performed on PBMCs. This chain connects TRBV30 to TRBJ1-2; TRBD1 might be the D (5 bases). The sequence derives from a man between 35 and 55 years old with head and neck cancer. For the CDR3, the DNA is TGTGCCTGGACTATTTCCGGGACGGCCGCGGGGGGCTACACCTTC. Translating gives CAWTISGTAAGGYTF.